The source of this TCR beta chain is a study of blood T cell repertoires in COVID-19. Study background: T cells, B-cell-depleted T cells, or PBMCs supplied cDNA or gDNA.

In the original workflow: Estimation of nucleated cell counts was performed using reference gene primer amplification. Sequenced by immunoSEQ multiplex PCR; TCRdb stores in-frame clones only, minus some. Clonal size and the V and J genes are those of that table, whereas D and trimming came from the DNA. The sample shows almost 200,000 clones, 80% to 90% of them seen only once. Germline loops: CDR1 SQVTM, CDR2 ANQGSEA. Trimming stripped 7 bases from V and 4 bases from J, with 17 bases between. The CDR3 contains 14 residues. Recruitment covered fewer than 25 US areas and drew participants whose ages spanned about 18 to 100 years. Participant-reported clinical history was the basis for cohort assignment.

The material sequenced was PBMCs or T cells enriched from blood (not recorded which). The clonotype originates from a woman between 18 and 29 years old who had recovered from COVID-19. The chain recombines TRBV29-1 with TRBJ1-5; D unclear. DNA of the CDR3: TGCAGCGCCATCCTGGACTCGGTGAATCAGCCCCAGCATTTT. This codes for CSAILDSVNQPQHF.